A single TCR beta chain is shown here with its context. The data derive from a study of preoperative IRX-2 immunotherapy in early breast cancer. As for treatment: preoperative locoregional IRX-2 cytokine immunotherapy. Samples came from a phase Ib trial of preoperative locoregional IRX-2 cytokine immunotherapy. Germline CDR1 and CDR2: MNHGY and SAAAGT. The CDR3 covers 16 residues. V trimming: 2 bases; J trimming: 2 bases; junction bases outside the gene matches: 8. Produced via immunoSEQ multiplex PCR; TCRdb's table is partial and in-frame only. The sample includes 40,000 to 50,000 clones, about 80% seen only once; the top ten take 1% to 1.5%.

This chain connects TRBV6-8 to TRBJ1-2; TRBD1 matches 7 bases. This clonotype was obtained from a human donor with breast cancer. This specimen consisted of tumor tissue, obtained after IRX-2 immunotherapy. DNA for the CDR3: TGTGCCAGCAGTTACGCCACAGGGGTCCCAAACTATGGCTACACCTTC. Residues: CASSYATGVPNYGYTF.